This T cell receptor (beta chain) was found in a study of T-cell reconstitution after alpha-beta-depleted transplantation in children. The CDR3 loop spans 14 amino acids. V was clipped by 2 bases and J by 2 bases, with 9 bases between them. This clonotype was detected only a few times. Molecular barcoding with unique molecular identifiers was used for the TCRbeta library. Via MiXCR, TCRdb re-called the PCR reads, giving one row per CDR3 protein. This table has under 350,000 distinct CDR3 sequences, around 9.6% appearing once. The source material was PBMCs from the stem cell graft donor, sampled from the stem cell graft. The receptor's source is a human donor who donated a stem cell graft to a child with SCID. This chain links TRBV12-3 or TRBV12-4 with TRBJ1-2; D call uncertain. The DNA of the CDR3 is TGTGCCAGCAGTTTATATTGGCAGAACTATGGCTACACCTTC. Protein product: CASSLYWQNYGYTF.